These 20 T cell receptor beta chains originate from one sample sequenced in a study of OX40 agonist ivuxolimab in advanced cancers. Here immunoSEQ multiplex PCR was the method, and the copy in TCRdb shows in-frame clones only, minus some. The data show 65,000 to 100,000 clones, approximately 85% seen once. The sequencing here drew on CD4+ or CD8+ T cells sorted from blood, taken in a trial of the OX40 agonist ivuxolimab. The origin of the receptors is an adult with an advanced solid tumor such as melanoma, head and neck, liver or kidney cancer.

J is TRBJ2-3 and V is TRBV27; TRBD2 agrees at 8 bases. The germline V gene has CDR1 MNHEY and CDR2 SMNVEV (reference sequence). This CDR3 region has 15 residues. With V trimmed by 5 bases and J by 2 bases, 6 bases remained unmatched. CDR3 in DNA: TGTGCCAGCAGTGTTACTAGCGGAATCACAGATACGCAGTATTTT. It specifies CASSVTSGITDTQYF.

The CDR3 DNA is TGTGCCAGCACCCGCCTAGGGGCGGCCGAAGCTTTCTTT. Translating it yields CASTRLGAAEAFF. This chain uses TRBV6-6 with TRBJ1-1; a possible D gene is TRBD1 (5 bases). Germline assignment: CDR1 MNHNY and CDR2 SVGAGI (reference sequence). The length of the CDR3 is 13 residues. The germline V and J ends were trimmed by 7 bases and 8 bases, with 17 bases remaining between them.

The V and J genes are TRBV4-3 and TRBJ2-6; D gene uncertain. The CDR3 covers 18 residues. With 0 bases removed from V and 0 bases from J, the gap between germline ends came to 12 bases. Germline assignment: CDR1 LGHNA and CDR2 YSLEER. DNA of the CDR3: TGCGCCAGCAGCCAAGAGCCGGGTTCCAGCTCTGGGGCCAACGTCCTGACTTTC. The encoded protein is CASSQEPGSSSGANVLTF.

The chain links TRBV2 to TRBJ2-7, with D possibly TRBD2 on 6 matching bases. This CDR3 is 15 amino acids long. Germline lookup yields CDR1 SNHLY and CDR2 FYNNEI. Trimming took 4 bases from V and 2 from J, leaving 15 bases between them. CDR3 sequence reads: CASSVGRREAYEQYF. The CDR3 DNA reads as TGTGCCAGCAGTGTAGGTAGGAGGGAGGCCTACGAGCAGTACTTC. Variable domain in full (rest from reference TRBV2 and TRBJ2-7): EPEVTQTPSHQVTQMGQEVILRCVPISNHLYFYWYRQILGQKVEFLVSFYNNEISEKSEIFDDQFSVERPDGSNFTLKIRSTKLEDSAMYFCASSVGRREAYEQYFGPGTRLTVT.

The rearrangement links TRBV27 to TRBJ2-3, with a weak D call TRBD2 (6 bases). The CDR3 spans 14 residues. Germline loops: CDR1 MNHEY, CDR2 SMNVEV (reference sequence). Trimming stripped 2 bases from V and 2 bases from J, with 8 bases between. The CDR3 reads CASSLPGVTDTQYF. The CDR3 region has the DNA TGTGCCAGCAGTTTACCGGGGGTCACAGATACGCAGTATTTT.

This clone was observed once. The chain recombines TRBV25-1 with TRBJ2-5; D unresolved. Gene TRBJ2-7 matches the end of the DNA better, so the J call may be wrong. This CDR3 spans 15 amino acids. Germline assignment: CDR1 MGHDK and CDR2 SYGVNS. The CDR3 sequence is CASSESLSGPYEQYF. In DNA, the CDR3 is TGTGCCAGCAGTGAATCTTTATCGGGTCCCTACGAGCAGTACTTC.

J is TRBJ1-3 and V is TRBV11-3; no firm D call. This CDR3 has 11 residues. Germline loops: CDR1 SGHNT, CDR2 YENEEA. Trimming removed 8 bases at V and 8 bases at J, with 10 bases between. CDR3 sequence reads: CASHPQDTIYF. DNA of the CDR3: TGTGCCAGCCACCCCCAGGACACCATATATTTT.

The V gene is TRBV25-1, the J gene TRBJ2-7, with D perhaps being TRBD1 or TRBD2 (6 bases each). The ends were cut back, 9 bases at V and 2 bases at J, with 17 bases in the middle. From germline, CDR1 is MGHDK and CDR2 SYGVNS. The CDR3 has 14 residues. In nucleotides, the CDR3 is TGTGCCAGTTCATTCGGGGGCAAAACCTACGAGCAGTACTTC. Amino acids: CASSFGGKTYEQYF.

The rearrangement uses TRBV2 and TRBJ2-4, with 10 bases that match TRBD2. V dropped 2 bases and J dropped 9; count of bases not matched to a gene: 7. This CDR3 has 15 residues. Germline assignment: CDR1 SNHLY and CDR2 FYNNEI. The CDR3 nucleotides read TGTGCCAGCAGTGAATCGGGGACTAGCGCCATCATTCAGTACTTC. The encoded protein is CASSESGTSAIIQYF.

The chain uses TRBV7-2 and TRBJ2-5; either TRBD1 or TRBD2 may supply D (5 bases each). The CDR3 runs 14 residues. The V end lost 1 base, the J end lost 5 bases, and 11 bases lay between the germline ends. Germline V gene lookup returns CDR1 SGHTA and CDR2 FQGNSA. CDR3 bases: TGTGCCAGCAGCTTAGGGACAAGGGAGGAGACCCAGTACTTC. This encodes CASSLGTREETQYF. Full variable domain (remainder filled in from reference TRBV7-2 and TRBJ2-5): GAGVSQSPSNKVTEKGKDVELRCDPISGHTALYWYRQSLGQGLEFLIYFQGNSAPDKSGLPSDRFSAERTGGSVSTLTIQRTQQEDSAVYLCASSLGTREETQYFGPGTRLLVL.

This sequence joins TRBV29-1 and TRBJ2-5, with D perhaps TRBD1 (5 bases). Trimming took off 5 bases at V and 4 bases at J, with 26 bases between the two ends. CDR1 and CDR2 (germline): SQVTM, ANQGSEA. The CDR3 has 17 residues. The CDR3 loop reads CSVQFPHYNPGRETQYF. DNA for the CDR3: TGCAGCGTTCAGTTCCCCCACTACAATCCAGGGCGAGAGACCCAGTACTTC.

V is TRBV5-6 and J is TRBJ1-2; D is unresolved. Trimming pared 2 bases from V and 2 bases from J, leaving 13 bases between. Germline assignment: CDR1 SGHDT and CDR2 YYEEEE. The CDR3 length is 15 residues. The DNA for the CDR3 is TGTGCCAGCAGCTTCAGTCCAGGTCTAAACTATGGCTACACCTTC. It codes for CASSFSPGLNYGYTF.

V is TRBV11-2 and J is TRBJ2-7; D may be TRBD2 (5 bases). Deletions cut 5 bases from V and 6 bases from J, with 8 bases between. Germline loops: CDR1 SGHAT, CDR2 FQNNGV. This CDR3 comprises 11 residues. The CDR3, as DNA: TGTGCCAGCAGCCCCGAGGGCGAGCAGTACTTC. Encoded protein: CASSPEGEQYF.

The chain couples TRBV19 to TRBJ2-2; tentatively, D is TRBD2 (6 bases). Trimming took off 7 bases at V and 0 bases at J, with 12 bases between the two ends. CDR1 is LNHDA and CDR2 is SQIVND in the germline V gene (reference sequence). CDR3 length equals 15 residues. The CDR3 is CASNEEGTNTGELFF. CDR3 in DNA: TGTGCCAGTAACGAGGAGGGCACGAACACCGGGGAGCTGTTTTTT.

The chain is built from TRBV5-1 and TRBJ2-2; TRBD1 matches at 9 bases. The V and J ends lost 4 bases and 4 bases, in that order; junction bases with no gene match: 8. CDR1 and CDR2 (germline): SGHRS, YFSETQ. The CDR3 length is 16 residues. CDR3 residues: CASSPGTGSGTGELFF. The CDR3 DNA follows: TGCGCCAGCAGCCCCGGGACAGGGAGCGGCACCGGGGAGCTGTTTTTT.

The chain links TRBV7-9 to TRBJ1-1; possibly TRBD1 for D (6 bases). The CDR3 runs to 13 residues. In germline, CDR1 is SEHNR, CDR2 FQNEAQ (reference sequence). Trimming shortened V by 4 bases and J by 3 bases, and 9 bases separated the two germline ends. Here the CDR3 reads CASSYTGYTEAFF. The CDR3 nucleotides read TGTGCCAGCAGCTACACAGGGTACACTGAAGCTTTCTTT. The full variable domain, completed using reference TRBV7-9 and TRBJ1-1, is DTGVSQNPRHKITKRGQNVTFRCDPISEHNRLYWYRQTLGQGPEFLTYFQNEAQLEKSRLLSDRFSAERPKGSFSTLEIQRTEQGDSAMYLCASSYTGYTEAFFGQGTRLTVV.

This sequence joins TRBV25-1 and TRBJ1-4; D is perhaps TRBD1 (5 bases). The germline gives CDR1 MGHDK, CDR2 SYGVNS. The CDR3 runs to 14 residues. V was pared by 9 bases and J by 5 bases, with 16 bases between. This CDR3 is CASGGRGLNEKLFF. As DNA, the CDR3 is TGTGCCAGTGGGGGGAGGGGTCTGAATGAAAAACTGTTTTTT.

This sequence joins TRBV5-6 and TRBJ2-1; a weak D match, TRBD1 (6 bases). Germline V gene data show CDR1 as SGHDT and CDR2 as YYEEEE. This CDR3 has 15 amino acids. Trimming left V 4 bases short and J 0 bases short, with 11 bases between. This CDR3 reads CASSGEGGSYNEQFF. Here the CDR3 DNA reads TGTGCCAGCAGCGGCGAAGGGGGCTCCTACAATGAGCAGTTCTTC.

Written as DNA, the CDR3 is TGTGCCCGGGACAGACTTTCGTTCGGAGAAGCTTTCTTT. Protein product: CARDRLSFGEAFF. The gene calls are TRBV30 and TRBJ1-1; 7 nucleotides agree with TRBD1. The CDR3 runs 13 residues. CDR1 and CDR2 (germline): GTSNPN, SVGIG (reference sequence). The V gene end was trimmed by 8 bases and the J gene end by 8 bases; junction bases not matched to a gene: 14.

The chain employs TRBV2 and TRBJ2-7; 7 bases align to TRBD2. This CDR3 contains 16 residues. V lost 0 bases to trimming and J lost 5 bases; unmatched junction nucleotides: 10. Germline V gene sequence: CDR1 SNHLY, CDR2 FYNNEI. The CDR3 sequence is CASSEAAGLVGDEQYF. The CDR3 DNA is TGTGCCAGCAGTGAAGCCGCCGGACTAGTCGGGGACGAGCAGTACTTC. Filled out from reference TRBV2 and TRBJ2-7, the complete variable domain reads EPEVTQTPSHQVTQMGQEVILRCVPISNHLYFYWYRQILGQKVEFLVSFYNNEISEKSEIFDDQFSVERPDGSNFTLKIRSTKLEDSAMYFCASSEAAGLVGDEQYFGPGTRLTVT.